This T cell receptor (beta chain) was sequenced in a study of shared clonotypes between healthy human individuals. Study-wide context: Sampling drew on donors who were a couple of women and a few men aged 18 to 49. The study used three CD4 naive, three CD4 memory, two CD8 naive and one CD8 memory plate per donor.

Cells designated naive CD8 were CD45RO-negative and were positively selected for CCR7, with terminally differentiated effector memory CD45RA+ cells excluded. V was clipped by 0 bases and J by 4 bases; unmatched bases: 8. Germline-derived CDR1 and CDR2 are MNHEY and SMNVEV (reference sequence). This CDR3 is built from 16 residues. For this clone: Its antigen remains unknown.

The table came from immunoSEQ multiplex PCR; TCRdb's copy has only in-frame clones and leaves some out. The top ten clones hold more than 0.95% of a sample with nearly 2 million clones, roughly 95% of them seen once. Regarding the study as a whole: Naive subsets tended to show greater estimated richness than memory subsets.

This sequence originates from a man between 18 and 29 years old in good health. What was sequenced was naive CD8+ T cells sorted from blood. The genes are TRBV27 and TRBJ1-1; 7 bases are shared with TRBD1. DNA for the CDR3: TGTGCCAGCAGTTTATCCAGGGGGGGGCGGTCCACTGAAGCTTTCTTT. This translates into CASSLSRGGRSTEAFF.